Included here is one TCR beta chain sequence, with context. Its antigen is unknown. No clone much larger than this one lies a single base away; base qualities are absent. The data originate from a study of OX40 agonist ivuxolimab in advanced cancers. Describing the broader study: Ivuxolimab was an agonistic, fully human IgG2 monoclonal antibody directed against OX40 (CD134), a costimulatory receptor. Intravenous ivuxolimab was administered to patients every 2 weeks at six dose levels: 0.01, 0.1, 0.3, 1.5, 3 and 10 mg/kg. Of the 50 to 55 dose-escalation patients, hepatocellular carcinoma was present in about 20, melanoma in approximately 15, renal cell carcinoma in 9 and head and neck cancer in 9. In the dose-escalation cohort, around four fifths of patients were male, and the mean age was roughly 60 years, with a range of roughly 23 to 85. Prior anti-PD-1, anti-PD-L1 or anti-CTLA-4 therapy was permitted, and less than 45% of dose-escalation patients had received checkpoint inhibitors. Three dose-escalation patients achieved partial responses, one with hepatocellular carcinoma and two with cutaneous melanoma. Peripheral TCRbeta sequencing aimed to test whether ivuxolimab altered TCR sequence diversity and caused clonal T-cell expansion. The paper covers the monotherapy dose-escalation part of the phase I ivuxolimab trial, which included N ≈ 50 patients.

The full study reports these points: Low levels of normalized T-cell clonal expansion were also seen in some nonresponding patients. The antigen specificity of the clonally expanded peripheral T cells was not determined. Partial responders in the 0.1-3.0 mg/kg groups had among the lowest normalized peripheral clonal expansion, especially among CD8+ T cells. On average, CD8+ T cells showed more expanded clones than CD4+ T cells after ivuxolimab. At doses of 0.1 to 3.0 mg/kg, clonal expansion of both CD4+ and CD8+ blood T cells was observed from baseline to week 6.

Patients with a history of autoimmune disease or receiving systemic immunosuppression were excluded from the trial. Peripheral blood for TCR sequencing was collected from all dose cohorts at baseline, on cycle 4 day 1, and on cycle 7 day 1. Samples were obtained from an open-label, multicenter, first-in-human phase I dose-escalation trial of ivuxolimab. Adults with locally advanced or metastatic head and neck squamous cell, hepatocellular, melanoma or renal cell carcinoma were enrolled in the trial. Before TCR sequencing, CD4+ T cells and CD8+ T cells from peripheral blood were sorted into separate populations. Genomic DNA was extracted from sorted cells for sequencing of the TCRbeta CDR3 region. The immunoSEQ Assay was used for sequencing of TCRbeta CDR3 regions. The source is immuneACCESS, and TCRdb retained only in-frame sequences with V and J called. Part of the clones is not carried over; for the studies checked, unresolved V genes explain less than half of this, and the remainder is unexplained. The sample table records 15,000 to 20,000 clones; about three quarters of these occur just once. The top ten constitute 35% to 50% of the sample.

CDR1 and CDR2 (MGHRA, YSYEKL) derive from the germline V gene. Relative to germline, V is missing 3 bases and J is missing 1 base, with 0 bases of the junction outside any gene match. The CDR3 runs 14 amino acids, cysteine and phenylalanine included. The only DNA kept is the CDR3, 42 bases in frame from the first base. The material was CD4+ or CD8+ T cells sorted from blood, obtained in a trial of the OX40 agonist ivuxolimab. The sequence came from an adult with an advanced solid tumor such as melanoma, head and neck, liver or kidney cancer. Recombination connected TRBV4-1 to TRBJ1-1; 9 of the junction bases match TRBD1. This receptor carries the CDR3 CASSQDRGNTEAFF. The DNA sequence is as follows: TGCGCCAGCAGCCAGGACAGGGGGAACACTGAAGCTTTCTTT.